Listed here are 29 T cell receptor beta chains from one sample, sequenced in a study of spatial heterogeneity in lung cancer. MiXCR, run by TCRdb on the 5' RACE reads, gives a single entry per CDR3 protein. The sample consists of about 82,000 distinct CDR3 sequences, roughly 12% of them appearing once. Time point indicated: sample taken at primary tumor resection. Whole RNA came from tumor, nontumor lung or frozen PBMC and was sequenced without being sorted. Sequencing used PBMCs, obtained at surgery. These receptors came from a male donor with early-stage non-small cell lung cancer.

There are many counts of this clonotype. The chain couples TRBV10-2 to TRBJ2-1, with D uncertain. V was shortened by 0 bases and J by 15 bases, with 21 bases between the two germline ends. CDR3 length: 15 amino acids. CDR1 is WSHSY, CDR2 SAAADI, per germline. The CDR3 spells CASSESHRHTSGGFF. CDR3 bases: TGCGCCAGCAGTGAGTCGCACCGACATACCTCCGGCGGGTTCTTC.

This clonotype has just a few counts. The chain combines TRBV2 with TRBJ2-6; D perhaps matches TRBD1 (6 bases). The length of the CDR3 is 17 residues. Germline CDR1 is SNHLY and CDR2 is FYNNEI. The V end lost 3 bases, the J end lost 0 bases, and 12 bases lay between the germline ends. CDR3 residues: CASSEDRNYSGANVLTF. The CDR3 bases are TGTGCCAGCAGTGAGGACAGAAACTACTCTGGGGCCAACGTCCTGACTTTC.

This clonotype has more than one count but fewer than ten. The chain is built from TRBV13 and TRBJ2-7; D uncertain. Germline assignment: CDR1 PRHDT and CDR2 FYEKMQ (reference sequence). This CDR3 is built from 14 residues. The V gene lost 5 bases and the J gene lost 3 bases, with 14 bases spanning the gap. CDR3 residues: CASSPGPHNYEQYF. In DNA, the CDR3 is TGTGCCAGCAGCCCCGGGCCCCACAACTACGAGCAGTACTTC.

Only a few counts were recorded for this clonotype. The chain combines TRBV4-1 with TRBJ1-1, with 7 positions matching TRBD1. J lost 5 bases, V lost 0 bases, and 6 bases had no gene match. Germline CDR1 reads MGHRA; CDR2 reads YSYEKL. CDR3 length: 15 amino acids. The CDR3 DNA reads TGCGCCAGCAGCCAAGATCCAGACAGGGTAACTGAAGCTTTCTTT. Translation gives CASSQDPDRVTEAFF.

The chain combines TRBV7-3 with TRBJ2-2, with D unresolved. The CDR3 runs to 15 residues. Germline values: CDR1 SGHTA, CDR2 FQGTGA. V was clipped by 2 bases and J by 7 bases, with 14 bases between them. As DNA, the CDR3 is TGTGCCAGCAGCTTACAGCCCCTCAGATACGGGGAGCTGTTTTTT. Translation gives CASSLQPLRYGELFF.

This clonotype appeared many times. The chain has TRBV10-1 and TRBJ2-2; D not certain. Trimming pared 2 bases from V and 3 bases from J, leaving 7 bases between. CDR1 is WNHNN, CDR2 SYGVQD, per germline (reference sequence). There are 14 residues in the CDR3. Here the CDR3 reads CASSEEGDTGELFF. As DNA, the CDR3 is TGCGCCAGCAGTGAGGAAGGCGACACCGGGGAGCTGTTTTTT.

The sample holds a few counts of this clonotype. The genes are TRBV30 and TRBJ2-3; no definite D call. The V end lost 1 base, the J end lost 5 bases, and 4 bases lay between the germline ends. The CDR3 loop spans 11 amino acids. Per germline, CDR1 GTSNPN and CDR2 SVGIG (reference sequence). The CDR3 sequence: CAWSARDTQYF. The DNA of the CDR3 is TGTGCCTGGAGTGCTAGAGATACGCAGTATTTT.

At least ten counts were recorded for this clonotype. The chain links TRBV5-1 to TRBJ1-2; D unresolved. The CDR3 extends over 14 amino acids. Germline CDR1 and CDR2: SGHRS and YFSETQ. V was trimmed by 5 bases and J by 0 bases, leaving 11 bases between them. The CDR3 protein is CASRWEVTNYGYTF. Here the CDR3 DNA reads TGCGCCAGCAGATGGGAGGTAACTAACTATGGCTACACCTTC.

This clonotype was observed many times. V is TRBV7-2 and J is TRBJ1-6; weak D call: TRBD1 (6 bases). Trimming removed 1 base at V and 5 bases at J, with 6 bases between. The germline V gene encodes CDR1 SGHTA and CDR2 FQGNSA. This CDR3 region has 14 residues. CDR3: CASSLGTDNSPLHF. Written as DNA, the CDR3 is TGTGCCAGCAGCTTAGGGACAGATAATTCACCCCTCCACTTT.

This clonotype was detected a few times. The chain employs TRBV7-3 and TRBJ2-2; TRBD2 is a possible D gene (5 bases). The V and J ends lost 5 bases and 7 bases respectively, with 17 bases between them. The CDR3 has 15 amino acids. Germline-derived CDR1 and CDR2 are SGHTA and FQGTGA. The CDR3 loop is CASSPEVGRFGELFF. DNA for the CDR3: TGTGCCAGCAGCCCCGAGGTGGGGAGATTCGGGGAGCTGTTTTTT.

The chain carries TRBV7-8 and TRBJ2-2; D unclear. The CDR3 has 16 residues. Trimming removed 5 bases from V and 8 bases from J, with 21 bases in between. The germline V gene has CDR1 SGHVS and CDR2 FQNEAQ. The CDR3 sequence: CASSVVAATPMGELFF. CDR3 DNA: TGTGCCAGCAGCGTGGTAGCCGCGACTCCGATGGGGGAGCTGTTTTTT.

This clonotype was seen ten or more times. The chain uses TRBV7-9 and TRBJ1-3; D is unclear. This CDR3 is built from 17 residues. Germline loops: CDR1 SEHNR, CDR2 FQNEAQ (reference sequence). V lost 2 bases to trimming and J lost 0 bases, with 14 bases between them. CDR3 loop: CASSLSGGPDSGNTIYF. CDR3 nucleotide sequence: TGTGCCAGCAGCTTATCAGGAGGGCCCGACTCTGGAAACACCATATATTTT.

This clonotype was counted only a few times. CDR3 region: CSARDHGLSSYNSPLHF. CDR3 DNA sequence: TGCAGTGCTAGAGATCACGGATTGAGCTCCTATAATTCACCCCTCCACTTT. The chain combines TRBV20-1 with TRBJ1-6; no clear D. From germline, CDR1 is DFQATT and CDR2 SNEGSKA (reference sequence). This CDR3 spans 17 amino acids. V lost 0 bases and J 0 bases, leaving 12 bases between the germline ends.

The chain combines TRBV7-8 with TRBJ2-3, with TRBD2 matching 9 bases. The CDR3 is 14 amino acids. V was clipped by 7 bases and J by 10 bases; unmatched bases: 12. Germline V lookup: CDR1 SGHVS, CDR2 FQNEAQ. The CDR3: CASNPGTSRQSQYF. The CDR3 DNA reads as TGTGCCAGCAATCCGGGGACTAGCCGGCAGTCGCAGTATTTT.

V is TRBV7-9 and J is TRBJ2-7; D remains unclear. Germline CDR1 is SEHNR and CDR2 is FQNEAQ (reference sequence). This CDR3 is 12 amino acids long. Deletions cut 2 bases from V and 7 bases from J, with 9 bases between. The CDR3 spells CASSLLSGEQYF. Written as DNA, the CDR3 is TGTGCCAGCAGCTTACTGTCCGGGGAGCAGTACTTC.

This CDR3 reads CASRRGIGNTEAFF. As DNA, the CDR3 is TGTGCCAGTCGCAGGGGGATTGGAAACACTGAAGCTTTCTTT. The chain combines TRBV6-5 with TRBJ1-1, with TRBD1 matching 7 bases. Germline lookup yields CDR1 MNHEY and CDR2 SVGAGI. The CDR3 covers 14 residues. V was clipped by 9 bases and J by 2 bases; unmatched bases: 9.

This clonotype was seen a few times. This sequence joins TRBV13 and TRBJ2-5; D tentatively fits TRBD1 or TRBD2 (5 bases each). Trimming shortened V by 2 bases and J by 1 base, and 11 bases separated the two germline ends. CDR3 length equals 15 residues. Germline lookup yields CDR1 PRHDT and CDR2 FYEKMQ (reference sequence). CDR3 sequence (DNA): TGTGCCAGCAGCTTACGGGGCTTCTTCCAAGAGACCCAGTACTTC. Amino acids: CASSLRGFFQETQYF.

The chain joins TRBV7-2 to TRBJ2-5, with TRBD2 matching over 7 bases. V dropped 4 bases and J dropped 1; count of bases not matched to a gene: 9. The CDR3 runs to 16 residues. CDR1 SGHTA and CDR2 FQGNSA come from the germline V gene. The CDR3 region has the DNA TGTGCCAGCAGCTCCCCCTCGGGCGGGGGCCAAGAGACCCAGTACTTC. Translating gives CASSSPSGGGQETQYF. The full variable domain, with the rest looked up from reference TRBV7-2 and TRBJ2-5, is GAGVSQSPSNKVTEKGKDVELRCDPISGHTALYWYRQSLGQGLEFLIYFQGNSAPDKSGLPSDRFSAERTGGSVSTLTIQRTQQEDSAVYLCASSSPSGGGQETQYFGPGTRLLVL.

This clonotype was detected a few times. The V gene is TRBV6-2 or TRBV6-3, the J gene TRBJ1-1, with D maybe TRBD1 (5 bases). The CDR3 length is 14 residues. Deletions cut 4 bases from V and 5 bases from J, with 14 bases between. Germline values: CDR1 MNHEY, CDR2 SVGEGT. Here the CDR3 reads CASSWTGGRTEAFF. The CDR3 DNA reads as TGTGCCAGCAGTTGGACCGGGGGGAGGACTGAAGCTTTCTTT.

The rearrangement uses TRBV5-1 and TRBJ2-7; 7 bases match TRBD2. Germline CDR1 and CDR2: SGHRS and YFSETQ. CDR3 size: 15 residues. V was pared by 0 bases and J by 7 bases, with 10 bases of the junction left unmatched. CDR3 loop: CASSLVQRGSGEQYF. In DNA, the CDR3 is TGCGCCAGCAGCTTGGTCCAGCGGGGCTCGGGGGAGCAGTACTTC.

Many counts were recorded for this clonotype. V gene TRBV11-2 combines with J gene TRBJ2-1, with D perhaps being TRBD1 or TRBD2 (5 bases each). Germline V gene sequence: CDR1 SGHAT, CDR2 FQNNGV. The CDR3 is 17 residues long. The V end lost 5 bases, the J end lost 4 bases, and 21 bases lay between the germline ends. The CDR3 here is CASSPATYRRIYNEQFF. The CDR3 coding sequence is TGTGCCAGCAGCCCCGCCACGTACAGGAGGATTTACAATGAGCAGTTCTTC.

The CDR3 sequence: CAWSGTVNTEAFF. The CDR3 DNA follows: TGTGCCTGGAGTGGCACGGTGAACACTGAAGCTTTCTTT. The chain recombines TRBV30 with TRBJ1-1; D uncertain. CDR3 length: 13 amino acids. The V gene's germline CDR1 is GTSNPN and CDR2 SVGIG (reference sequence). The V and J ends lost 1 base and 0 bases respectively, with 6 bases between them. The whole variable domain, filled in from reference TRBV30 and TRBJ1-1, reads SQTIHQWPATLVQPVGSPLSLECTVEGTSNPNLYWYRQAAGRGLQLLFYSVGIGQISSEVPQNLSASRPQDRQFILSSKKLLLSDSGFYLCAWSGTVNTEAFFGQGTRLTVV.

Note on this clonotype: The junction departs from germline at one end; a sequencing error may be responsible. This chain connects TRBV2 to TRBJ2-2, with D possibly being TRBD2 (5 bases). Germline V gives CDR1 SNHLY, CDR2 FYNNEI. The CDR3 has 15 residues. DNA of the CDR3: TGTGCCATCAGTGTAACTAGGACGAACACCGGGGAGCTGTTTTTT. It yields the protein CAISVTRTNTGELFF.

CDR3 sequence reads: CAISESEGMNTEAFF. The CDR3 DNA reads as TGTGCCATCAGTGAGTCAGAGGGGATGAACACTGAAGCTTTCTTT. V usage is TRBV10-3 and J usage is TRBJ1-1; D is possibly TRBD1 (5 bases). V was shortened by 0 bases and J by 0 bases, with 8 bases between the two germline ends. CDR3 length: 15 amino acids. Germline lookup yields CDR1 ENHRY and CDR2 SYGVKD.

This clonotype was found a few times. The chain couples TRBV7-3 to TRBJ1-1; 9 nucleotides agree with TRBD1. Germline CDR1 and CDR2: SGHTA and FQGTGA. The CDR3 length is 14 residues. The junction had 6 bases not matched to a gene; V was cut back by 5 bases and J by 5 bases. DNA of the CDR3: TGTGCCAGCAGCCCGGGGACAGGGAGGACTGAAGCTTTCTTT. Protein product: CASSPGTGRTEAFF.

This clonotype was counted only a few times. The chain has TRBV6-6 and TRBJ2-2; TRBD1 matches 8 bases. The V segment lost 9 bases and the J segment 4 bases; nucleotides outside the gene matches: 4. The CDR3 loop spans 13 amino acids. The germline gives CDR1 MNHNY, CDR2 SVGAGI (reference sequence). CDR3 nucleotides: TGTGCCAGTCGGACAGGGCTCACCGGGGAGCTGTTTTTT. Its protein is CASRTGLTGELFF.

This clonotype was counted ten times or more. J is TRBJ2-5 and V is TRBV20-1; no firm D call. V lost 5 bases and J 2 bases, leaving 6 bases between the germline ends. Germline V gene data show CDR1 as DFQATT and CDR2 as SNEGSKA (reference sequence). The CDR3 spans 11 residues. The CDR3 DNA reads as TGCAGTGCTTATAATCAAGAGACCCAGTACTTC. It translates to CSAYNQETQYF.

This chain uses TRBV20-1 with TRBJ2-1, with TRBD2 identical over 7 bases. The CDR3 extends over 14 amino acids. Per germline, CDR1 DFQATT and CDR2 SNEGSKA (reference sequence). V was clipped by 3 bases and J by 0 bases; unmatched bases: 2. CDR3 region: CSASGGSSYNEQFF. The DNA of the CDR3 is TGCAGTGCTAGCGGGGGGAGCTCCTACAATGAGCAGTTCTTC.

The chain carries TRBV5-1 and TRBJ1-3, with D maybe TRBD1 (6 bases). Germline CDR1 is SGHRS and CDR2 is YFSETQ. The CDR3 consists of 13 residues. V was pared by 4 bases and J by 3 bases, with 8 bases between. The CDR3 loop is CASSTQGGNTIYF. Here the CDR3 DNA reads TGCGCCAGCAGCACACAGGGTGGAAACACCATATATTTT.